The 3 T cell receptor beta chains below come from one sample, sequenced in a study of human T cells and chemical hapten exposure. TCRdb re-called the RACE reads with MiXCR, one entry per CDR3 protein. The sample yields about 54,000 distinct CDR3 sequences, 9.9% seen once. As for time point: patch test 2, 6 weeks after DPC sensitization. Treatment meaning: therapeutic diphenylcyclopropenone sensitization with weekly scalp DPC. The sample in question was whole blood, obtained in connection with sensitization to the hapten diphenylcyclopropenone (DPC). These receptors were collected from a woman aged 45-65 years with alopecia areata. Some clones in this sample may be carry-over from other donors' samples.

The table lists this clonotype with many counts. V and J are TRBV7-2 and TRBJ2-7; D possibly corresponds to TRBD1 (7 bases). Germline CDR1 reads SGHTA; CDR2 reads FQGNSA. The CDR3 is made up of 14 amino acids. With 1 base removed from V and 4 bases from J, the gap between germline ends came to 11 bases. As DNA, the CDR3 is TGTGCCAGCAGCTTAGGACAGGGAGGATACGAGCAGTACTTC. Protein sequence: CASSLGQGGYEQYF.

With regard to this clonotype: An end of the junction differs from the germline gene, which may be a read error. V is TRBV7-7 and J is TRBJ2-5, with 9 bases that match TRBD2. This CDR3 is built from 15 residues. Germline V gene lookup returns CDR1 SSHAT and CDR2 FNYEAQ (reference sequence). The CDR3 spells CASSLGSGGQETQYF. In DNA, the CDR3 is TGTGCTAGCAGCTTAGGTAGCGGGGGACAAGAGACCCAGTACTTC.

There are a few counts of this clonotype. The rearrangement joins TRBV11-1 to TRBJ1-2, with D perhaps TRBD1 (5 bases). The CDR3 has 13 amino acids. The V and J ends lost 2 bases and 7 bases respectively, with 11 bases between them. Per germline, CDR1 SGHAT and CDR2 FQDESV (reference sequence). CDR3 sequence reads: CASSLPQGRGYTF. The CDR3 DNA is TGTGCCAGCAGCTTACCCCAGGGCCGTGGCTACACCTTC. The whole variable domain, remainder taken from reference TRBV11-1 and TRBJ1-2, is EAEVAQSPRYKITEKSQAVAFWCDPISGHATLYWYRQILGQGPELLVQFQDESVVDDSQLPKDRFSAERLKGVDSTLKIQPAELGDSAMYLCASSLPQGRGYTFGSGTRLTVV.